This record concerns one TCR beta chain sequence. Its antigen is not identified. The CDR3 has 13 amino acids. Germline V gene lookup returns CDR1 KGHDR and CDR2 SFDVKD. V was shortened by 9 bases and J by 4 bases, with 14 bases between the two germline ends. The data belong to a study of Graves' ophthalmopathy and Graves' hyperthyroidism. Findings and caveats of the study: Most thyroid-expanded clonotypes exceeding 0.001 frequency were also found in blood. Using 13 signatures, a model distinguished ophthalmopathy from stable hyperthyroidism, reaching around 88% sensitivity and 81.08% specificity.

Transcripts of RNA were the source for amplifying TCR beta CDR3 regions. The library came from an HTBI-primed first-round RT-PCR and a second-round multiplex PCR. TCRdb passed the multiplex PCR reads through MiXCR, listing each CDR3 protein once. Among hundreds of thousands of distinct CDR3 sequences listed, 22% were seen once. V usage is TRBV24-1 and J usage is TRBJ1-1; the D gene is possibly TRBD1 (6 bases). This clonotype originated in a woman aged 18-29 years with stable Graves' hyperthyroidism. Some clones in this sample may be carry-over from other donors' samples. The material sequenced was peripheral blood. CDR3 nucleotides: TGTGCCACCCGTATGACAGGAAGCACTGAAGCTTTCTTT. It is translated as CATRMTGSTEAFF.